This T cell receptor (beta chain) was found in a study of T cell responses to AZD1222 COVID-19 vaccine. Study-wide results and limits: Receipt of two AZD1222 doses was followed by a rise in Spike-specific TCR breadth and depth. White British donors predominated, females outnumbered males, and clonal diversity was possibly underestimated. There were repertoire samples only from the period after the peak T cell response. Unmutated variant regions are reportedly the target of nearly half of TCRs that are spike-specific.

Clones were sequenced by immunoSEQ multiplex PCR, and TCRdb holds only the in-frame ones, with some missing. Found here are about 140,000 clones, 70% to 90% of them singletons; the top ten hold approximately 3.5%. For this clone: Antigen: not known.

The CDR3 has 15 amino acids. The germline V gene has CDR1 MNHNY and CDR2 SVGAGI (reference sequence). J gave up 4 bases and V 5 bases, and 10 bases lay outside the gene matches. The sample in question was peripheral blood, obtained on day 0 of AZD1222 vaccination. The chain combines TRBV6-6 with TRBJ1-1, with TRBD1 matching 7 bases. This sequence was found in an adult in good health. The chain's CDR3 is CASSRSGTAFTEAFF. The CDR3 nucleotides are TGTGCCAGCAGTCGATCCGGGACAGCCTTCACTGAAGCTTTCTTT.